This T cell receptor (beta chain) was recovered during a study of OX40 agonist ivuxolimab in advanced cancers. Using immunoSEQ multiplex PCR, the repertoire was profiled, and TCRdb retains in-frame clones only, with some absent. The profile shows around 78,000 clones, roughly 80% of them singletons. The CDR3 runs 14 residues. The V gene's germline CDR1 is GTSNPN and CDR2 SVGIG (reference sequence). The V end was cut by 3 bases, the J end by 5 bases, with 11 bases between. The clonotype comes from an adult with an advanced solid tumor such as melanoma, head and neck, liver or kidney cancer. The chain joins TRBV30 to TRBJ1-6; the D gene is possibly TRBD1 (6 bases). The input for sequencing was CD4+ or CD8+ T cells sorted from blood, taken in a trial of the OX40 agonist ivuxolimab. CDR3 loop: CAWSLDSNNSPLHF. The CDR3 region has the DNA TGTGCCTGGAGCCTGGACAGCAATAATTCACCCCTCCACTTT.